These 5 T cell receptor beta chains were all obtained from the same sample, sequenced in a study of T cell repertoires in cytomegalovirus infection (dated by TCRdb to between 2018 and 2020). Sequencing was performed on an Illumina HiSeq 1500. The public sequencing data were trimmed at Q25 with fastp and processed into clonotypes with MiXCR by TCRdb, which kept only in-frame beta chains. Identical CDR3 proteins give one entry, which carries the most common genes and DNA. The sample yields roughly 100,000 distinct CDR3 sequences; 16% were counted once. The biggest ten clones account for 8% of the sample. Sequencing input: PBMCs. The receptor source for this set is a human donor in good health (CMV status not recorded). Some clones in this sample may be carry-over from other donors' samples.

This clonotype has only a few counts. The V gene is TRBV19, the J gene TRBJ2-1, with 9 bases aligning to TRBD2. V was clipped by 6 bases and J by 2 bases; unmatched bases: 5. This CDR3 spans 15 amino acids. Germline CDR1 is LNHDA and CDR2 is SQIVND (reference sequence). CDR3 protein: CASSPSGGPYNEQFF. CDR3 DNA: TGTGCCAGTAGCCCAAGCGGGGGGCCCTACAATGAGCAGTTCTTC.

This clonotype has more than one count but fewer than ten. The chain recombines TRBV9 with TRBJ1-4; D is uncertain. The CDR3 is 14 amino acids. Trimming stripped 4 bases from V and 3 bases from J, with 10 bases between. CDR1 and CDR2 (germline): SGDLS, YYNGEE. The CDR3 loop is CASSRGSSNEKLFF. As DNA, the CDR3 is TGTGCCAGCAGCCGTGGCAGTTCTAATGAAAAACTGTTTTTT. The variable domain in full, completed from reference TRBV9 and TRBJ1-4, reads DSGVTQTPKHLITATGQRVTLRCSPRSGDLSVYWYQQSLDQGLQFLIQYYNGEERAKGNILERFSAQQFPDLHSELNLSSLELGDSALYFCASSRGSSNEKLFFGSGTQLSVL.

Only a few counts were recorded for this clonotype. This rearrangement joins TRBV7-2 to TRBJ1-5, with D uncertain. With 1 base removed from V and 7 bases from J, the gap between germline ends came to 11 bases. This CDR3 has 14 amino acids. The germline gives CDR1 SGHTA, CDR2 FQGNSA. The CDR3 DNA is TGTGCCAGCAGCTTAGGGGGTCTCGGGCAGCCCCAGCATTTT. Translating it yields CASSLGGLGQPQHF.

The rearrangement links TRBV20-1 to TRBJ1-2; D is unclear. The CDR3 has 12 residues. Germline loops: CDR1 DFQATT, CDR2 SNEGSKA (reference sequence). The V gene lost 0 bases and the J gene lost 8 bases, with 10 bases spanning the gap. In nucleotides, the CDR3 is TGCAGTGCTAGAGATGGGGTACGGGGCTACACCTTC. It is translated as CSARDGVRGYTF.

A word on this clonotype: A junction boundary mismatches the germline segment, possibly from a read error. The chain carries TRBV12-3 or TRBV12-4 and TRBJ1-1, with D unclear. The CDR3 length is 13 residues. The CDR3 loop reads CASSPQGDTDAFF. The CDR3 DNA is TGTGCCAGCAGCCCCCAAGGAGACACTGATGCTTTCTTT.